This T cell receptor (beta chain) came from a study of shared clonotypes between healthy human individuals. For the study at large: CD4 naive and CD4 memory each took three plates per donor, while CD8 naive took two and CD8 memory one.

The CDR3 is made up of 14 amino acids. The germline CDR1 and CDR2 sequences are MNHEY and SMNVEV (reference sequence). V lost 1 base, J lost 6 bases, and 10 bases lay in between. This clone was observed a single time. The antigen is undetermined. Profiling relied on immunoSEQ multiplex PCR, and the TCRdb table lists in-frame clones only, not all of them. Altogether millions of clones are present, 90% to 95% being singletons, with the ten largest covering 0.13%. Whole-study findings and limits: The authors sampled blood alone, and tissue repertoires likely differ. Several donors showed sharing of about 4.7% of naive CD4 clonotypes.

Sequenced sample: naive CD4+ T cells sorted from blood. The sample's subset: CD45RA+ positively selected. This receptor was obtained from a man aged 18-30 years in good health. V gene TRBV27 combines with J gene TRBJ1-5, with D maybe TRBD1 (5 bases). The CDR3 sequence is CASSLLAGSQPQHF. As DNA, the CDR3 is TGTGCCAGCAGTTTATTGGCAGGGAGTCAGCCCCAGCATTTT.